The clone carrying this T cell receptor beta chain was seen a few times. RNA transcripts yielded amplified TCR beta CDR3 regions. Researchers ran a first-round RT-PCR on the TCR CDR3 using the HTBI primer set. Each CDR3 protein is one row after TCRdb ran MiXCR on the multiplex PCR reads. The repertoire holds under 700,000 distinct CDR3 sequences, with 15% to 20% as singletons. Participants, patients aged 18 to 65, had newly diagnosed hyperthyroidism with a duration under 2 months. The data derive from a study of T cells in Graves' hyperthyroidism and ophthalmopathy. Sequencing used blood. The clonotype was recovered from a woman younger than 30 with Graves' hyperthyroidism.

The CDR3 protein is CASSLNIRLAGGRLNYNEQFF. CDR3 coding DNA: TGTGCCAGCAGCTTAAACATAAGGCTAGCGGGGGGCCGACTAAACTACAATGAGCAGTTCTTC. This chain uses TRBV7-2 with TRBJ2-1, with 11 bases matching TRBD2. With V trimmed by 2 bases and J by 3 bases, 18 bases remained unmatched. The CDR3 consists of 21 residues. The germline CDR1 and CDR2 sequences are SGHTA and FQGNSA.